These 32 T cell receptor beta chains came from one sample sequenced in a study of blood T cell repertoires in COVID-19. Profiling relied on immunoSEQ multiplex PCR, and the TCRdb table lists in-frame clones only, not all of them. Of 80,000 or so clones in the sample, 75% to 85% are singletons; the top ten hold under 5.5%. Sequences were obtained from peripheral blood. These receptors came from a woman in her 70s with acute or convalescent COVID-19.

The rearrangement uses TRBV5-1 and TRBJ1-2, with 8 nucleotides matching TRBD1. The CDR3 contains 19 residues. Germline V gene lookup returns CDR1 SGHRS and CDR2 YFSETQ. Trimming cost V 8 bases and J 2 bases; bases outside gene matches: 23. The CDR3 sequence is CARTEGSGQGKGTNYGYTF. The CDR3 nucleotides are TGCGCCAGAACCGAGGGATCCGGACAGGGTAAAGGGACCAACTATGGCTACACCTTC.

This clone has only a few counts. CDR3 DNA sequence: TGTGCCAGCAGCTTAGCCCCCAGGGGGAACTCTGGAAACACCATATATTTT. Protein: CASSLAPRGNSGNTIYF. V and J are TRBV7-2 and TRBJ1-3; TRBD1 matches 7 bases. Germline assignment: CDR1 SGHTA and CDR2 FQGNSA. Trimming cost V 0 bases and J 0 bases; bases outside gene matches: 5. This CDR3 contains 17 residues.

This sequence joins TRBV29-1 and TRBJ2-5, with TRBD2 identical over 8 bases. The J segment lost 5 bases and the V segment lost 7 bases, leaving 6 bases of the junction unmatched. The CDR3 is made up of 12 amino acids. The germline CDR1 and CDR2 sequences are SQVTM and ANQGSEA. The CDR3 nucleotides read TGCAGCGGCTTGCGGGGGGAGGAGACCCAGTACTTC. It is translated as CSGLRGEETQYF.

Here the CDR3 reads CASSSGQGSGEQYF. The DNA for the CDR3 is TGCGCCAGCAGCTCGGGACAGGGCTCTGGCGAGCAGTACTTC. This chain joins TRBV5-1 and TRBJ2-7; the match to TRBD1 covers 9 bases. Trimming took 3 bases from V and 6 from J; bases not matched to a gene: 7. CDR3 length: 14 amino acids. Germline values: CDR1 SGHRS, CDR2 YFSETQ. Full variable domain (missing parts from reference TRBV5-1 and TRBJ2-7): KAGVTQTPRYLIKTRGQQVTLSCSPISGHRSVSWYQQTPGQGLQFLFEYFSETQRNKGNFPGRFSGRQFSNSRSEMNVSTLELGDSALYLCASSSGQGSGEQYFGPGTRLTVT.

V and J are TRBV4-1 and TRBJ2-2; D is undetermined. The germline gives CDR1 MGHRA, CDR2 YSYEKL. Trimming took off 0 bases at V and 9 bases at J, with 5 bases between the two ends. This CDR3 region has 12 residues. The CDR3: CASSQDPRELFF. The CDR3 DNA follows: TGCGCCAGCAGCCAAGACCCCAGGGAGCTGTTTTTT.

The V and J genes are TRBV19 and TRBJ1-5; D is unclear. V lost 5 bases and J lost 2, with 10 bases in between. This CDR3 has 14 amino acids. Germline values: CDR1 LNHDA, CDR2 SQIVND (reference sequence). The chain's CDR3 is CASSAPGGNQPQHF. DNA for the CDR3: TGTGCCAGTAGTGCGCCCGGGGGCAATCAGCCCCAGCATTTT.

This chain joins TRBV7-9 and TRBJ2-1, with a weak D call TRBD2 (6 bases). Germline V lookup: CDR1 SEHNR, CDR2 FQNEAQ (reference sequence). This CDR3 is 16 amino acids long. Trimming removed 1 base from V and 5 bases from J, with 15 bases in between. CDR3 region: CASSLVGTGGNNEQFF. The CDR3 nucleotides read TGTGCCAGCAGCTTAGTAGGGACTGGCGGGAACAATGAGCAGTTCTTC.

V and J are TRBV27 and TRBJ2-5; TRBD1 aligns across 9 bases. Looked up from germline, CDR1 is MNHEY and CDR2 is SMNVEV (reference sequence). After removal of 4 bases from V and 5 bases from J, the junction contained 5 bases not matched to a gene. CDR3 length: 14 residues. CDR3 amino acids: CASSSDRGTETQYF. CDR3 sequence (DNA): TGTGCCAGCAGTTCCGACAGGGGGACCGAGACCCAGTACTTC.

The chain uses TRBV3-1 (or the pseudogene TRBV3-2) and TRBJ2-5, with D perhaps TRBD2 (5 bases). The V gene's germline CDR1 is LGHDT and CDR2 YNNKEL (reference sequence). Trimming shortened V by 2 bases and J by 5 bases, and 30 bases separated the two germline ends. The CDR3 has 20 residues. CDR3 protein: CASSQSLNSYPVLERETQYF. The CDR3 bases are TGTGCCAGCAGCCAAAGCCTTAACTCGTACCCGGTGTTGGAGCGGGAGACCCAGTACTTC.

The rearrangement uses TRBV3-1 (or the pseudogene TRBV3-2) and TRBJ1-6; tentative D call: TRBD1 (5 bases). The CDR3 contains 16 residues. V lost 0 bases and J lost 7, with 13 bases in between. Germline CDR1 is LGHDT and CDR2 is YNNKEL (reference sequence). CDR3 DNA: TGTGCCAGCAGCCAAGAACCAGGGCGCGTAAATTCACCCCTCCACTTT. It translates to CASSQEPGRVNSPLHF.

V is TRBV29-1 and J is TRBJ2-3, with D possibly matching TRBD1 (5 bases). Germline values: CDR1 SQVTM, CDR2 ANQGSEA. V lost 5 bases and J lost 0, with 9 bases in between. The CDR3 contains 13 residues. This chain's CDR3 is CSVIQGSTDTQYF. In nucleotides, the CDR3 is TGCAGCGTTATTCAGGGTAGCACAGATACGCAGTATTTT.

The DNA of the CDR3 is TGTGCCAGCAGCTTCGGCGGGCCTAGCTCCTACGAGCAGTACTTC. Translating gives CASSFGGPSSYEQYF. The V gene is TRBV5-6, the J gene TRBJ2-7, with TRBD2 as a possible D gene (5 bases). Germline loops: CDR1 SGHDT, CDR2 YYEEEE. This CDR3 is built from 15 residues. Trimming shortened V by 2 bases and J by 0 bases, and 12 bases separated the two germline ends.

V is TRBV27 and J is TRBJ1-5; D not resolved. Looked up from germline, CDR1 is MNHEY and CDR2 is SMNVEV (reference sequence). The CDR3 runs to 12 residues. The V end was cut by 5 bases, the J end by 3 bases, with 5 bases between. The DNA for the CDR3 is TGTGCCAGCAGTCCCTCCAATCAGCCCCAGCATTTT. It codes for CASSPSNQPQHF.

The chain recombines TRBV2 with TRBJ1-1, with D perhaps matching TRBD1 (5 bases). CDR1 is SNHLY and CDR2 is FYNNEI in the germline V gene. This CDR3 contains 15 residues. Between the trimmed V and J ends, which lost 6 bases and 1 base, there was a span of 15 bases. CDR3 amino acids: CASRKAGHRNTEAFF. The CDR3 nucleotides are TGTGCCAGCAGAAAAGCCGGACATCGGAACACTGAAGCTTTCTTT.

This clone was recorded a few times. The CDR3 protein is CASSQDYVGRLNTEAFF. The DNA of the CDR3 is TGCGCCAGCAGCCAAGATTATGTCGGTAGATTGAACACTGAAGCTTTCTTT. The V gene is TRBV4-3, the J gene TRBJ1-1; no firm D call. The CDR3 length is 17 residues. Trimming removed 0 bases at V and 0 bases at J, with 14 bases between. CDR1 is LGHNA, CDR2 YSLEER, per germline.

CDR3 sequence reads: CASSQYDRGDTIYF. CDR3 DNA sequence: TGTGCCAGCAGCCAATATGACAGGGGAGACACCATATATTTT. The chain recombines TRBV3-1 (or the pseudogene TRBV3-2) with TRBJ1-3; 8 nucleotides line up with TRBD1. The length of the CDR3 is 14 residues. With V trimmed by 2 bases and J by 8 bases, 5 bases remained unmatched. Per germline, CDR1 LGHDT and CDR2 YNNKEL (reference sequence).

The chain joins TRBV5-1 to TRBJ1-1; a possible D gene is TRBD1 (5 bases). Germline loops: CDR1 SGHRS, CDR2 YFSETQ. Trimming cost V 4 bases and J 5 bases, with 15 bases left between them. The CDR3 totals 14 residues. The CDR3, as DNA: TGCGCCAGCAGCAGGGGTGTGGGTTGGACTGAAGCTTTCTTT. It codes for CASSRGVGWTEAFF.

V and J are TRBV7-2 and TRBJ1-2; 7 bases fit TRBD1. V dropped 3 bases and J dropped 2; count of bases not matched to a gene: 12. The CDR3 totals 17 residues. CDR1 SGHTA and CDR2 FQGNSA come from the germline V gene. The CDR3 sequence: CASSLGVTTGTNYGYTF. Here the CDR3 DNA reads TGTGCCAGCAGCTTGGGAGTAACGACAGGGACCAACTATGGCTACACCTTC.

The chain carries TRBV27 and TRBJ1-2, with a weak D call TRBD1 (6 bases). This CDR3 comprises 14 residues. The germline CDR1 and CDR2 sequences are MNHEY and SMNVEV (reference sequence). Trimming took off 3 bases at V and 4 bases at J, with 12 bases between the two ends. The CDR3 is CASSFHRVGYGYTF. The CDR3 coding sequence is TGTGCCAGCAGTTTCCACAGGGTCGGCTATGGCTACACCTTC.

This chain connects TRBV24-1 to TRBJ2-4, with a weak D call TRBD1 (6 bases). Germline V lookup: CDR1 KGHDR, CDR2 SFDVKD. The CDR3 runs to 14 residues. V was cut by 6 bases and J by 6 bases, with 14 bases left in between. The CDR3 region has the DNA TGTGCCACCAGTAGGGCAGGGGAGACAAACATTCAGTACTTC. This translates into CATSRAGETNIQYF.

V gene TRBV6-2 or TRBV6-3 combines with J gene TRBJ2-5, with 11 bases fitting TRBD2. V lost 1 base and J lost 1; bases outside the gene matches: 11. This CDR3 region has 19 residues. The germline V gene encodes CDR1 MNHEY and CDR2 SVGEGT. The CDR3 sequence is CASSYLAGGLSPSQETQYF. DNA for the CDR3: TGTGCCAGCAGTTACTTAGCGGGGGGGCTCTCCCCCTCCCAAGAGACCCAGTACTTC.

This sequence joins TRBV4-3 and TRBJ1-1; D gene uncertain. Germline assignment: CDR1 LGHNA and CDR2 YSLEER. V shed 0 bases and J shed 3 bases, with 5 bases lying between them. The CDR3 covers 13 residues. The CDR3 DNA is TGCGCCAGCAGCCAAGACGAGTACACTGAAGCTTTCTTT. Its protein is CASSQDEYTEAFF.

This clone was seen a single time. J is TRBJ2-5 and V is TRBV7-8; TRBD2 is a possible D gene (6 bases). CDR1 SGHVS and CDR2 FQNEAQ come from the germline V gene. V was cut by 5 bases and J by 1 base, with 8 bases left in between. The CDR3 has 13 amino acids. This CDR3 reads CASSRDFQETQYF. The CDR3, as DNA: TGTGCCAGCAGCCGGGACTTCCAAGAGACCCAGTACTTC.

CDR3 DNA sequence: TGTGCCAGTAGTATTACGCAGACTGGAAACACCATATATTTT. This sequence encodes CASSITQTGNTIYF. The chain carries TRBV19 and TRBJ1-3; D is undetermined. This CDR3 contains 14 residues. Germline V gives CDR1 LNHDA, CDR2 SQIVND (reference sequence). The germline V and J ends were trimmed by 3 bases and 2 bases, with 8 bases remaining between them.

V is TRBV15 and J is TRBJ1-6; D not certain. CDR3 length: 16 amino acids. V lost 4 bases and J lost 7, with 17 bases in between. The germline V gene encodes CDR1 LNHNV and CDR2 YYDKDF (reference sequence). CDR3 sequence reads: CATSTPAGSGNSPLHF. In DNA form, the CDR3 reads TGTGCCACCAGCACCCCCGCGGGGAGTGGCAATTCACCCCTCCACTTT.

This chain uses TRBV30 with TRBJ1-2; D is ambiguous. Per the germline V gene, CDR1 is GTSNPN and CDR2 is SVGIG (reference sequence). There are 13 residues in the CDR3. Trimming pared 0 bases from V and 7 bases from J, leaving 12 bases between. The CDR3, as DNA: TGTGCCTGGAGTGTAGTAGGAGGCCGTGGCTACACCTTC. Translation: CAWSVVGGRGYTF.

V gene TRBV5-5 combines with J gene TRBJ2-7; 7 bases agree with TRBD1. The V segment lost 4 bases and the J segment 2 bases; nucleotides outside the gene matches: 3. Germline CDR1 SGHKS, CDR2 YYEKEE (reference sequence). The CDR3 consists of 13 residues. The CDR3 region is CASSGTGAYEQYF. The CDR3 DNA follows: TGTGCCAGCAGCGGAACAGGGGCCTACGAGCAGTACTTC. Based on the CDR3 plus reference TRBV5-5 and TRBJ2-7, the full variable domain is DAGVTQSPTHLIKTRGQQVTLRCSPISGHKSVSWYQQVLGQGPQFIFQYYEKEERGRGNFPDRFSARQFPNYSSELNVNALLLGDSALYLCASSGTGAYEQYFGPGTRLTVT.

This clone was picked up a small number of times. The chain uses TRBV6-5 and TRBJ1-2; D is perhaps TRBD1 (5 bases). The germline V gene encodes CDR1 MNHEY and CDR2 SVGAGI. This CDR3 has 16 amino acids. Trimming took 3 bases from V and 2 from J, leaving 16 bases between them. The CDR3 reads CASSYKSSGMNYGYTF. For the CDR3, the DNA is TGTGCCAGCAGTTATAAATCCTCAGGGATGAACTATGGCTACACCTTC.

This clone was observed once. The chain has TRBV29-1 and TRBJ2-3, with D hard to call. This CDR3 comprises 12 residues. V gave up 5 bases and J gave up 0 bases, with 6 bases separating them. CDR1 and CDR2 from the germline V gene are SQVTM and ANQGSEA. CDR3 region: CSVKLSTDTQYF. CDR3 nucleotides: TGCAGCGTTAAGCTAAGCACAGATACGCAGTATTTT.

The DNA for the CDR3 is TGTGCCATCAGTGAGTCCGATCACTCGAGCTCCTACAATGAGCAGTTCTTC. This translates into CAISESDHSSSYNEQFF. This chain uses TRBV10-3 with TRBJ2-1; no clear D gene. V lost 0 bases to trimming and J lost 0 bases, with 12 bases between them. CDR3 length: 17 residues. In germline, CDR1 is ENHRY, CDR2 SYGVKD.

This chain links TRBV11-2 with TRBJ2-7; the D gene is possibly TRBD1 (5 bases). CDR1 SGHAT and CDR2 FQNNGV come from the germline V gene. Between the trimmed V and J ends, which lost 5 bases and 5 bases, there was a span of 19 bases. The CDR3 sequence is 15 residues long. Here the CDR3 DNA reads TGTGCCAGCAGCCCACCCATTTCGGCAGGGAACGAGCAGTACTTC. This translates into CASSPPISAGNEQYF. The whole variable domain, filled in from reference TRBV11-2 and TRBJ2-7, reads EAGVAQSPRYKIIEKRQSVAFWCNPISGHATLYWYQQILGQGPKLLIQFQNNGVVDDSQLPKDRFSAERLKGVDSTLKIQPAKLEDSAVYLCASSPPISAGNEQYFGPGTRLTVT.

The rearrangement joins TRBV7-8 to TRBJ2-7, with 10 nucleotides matching TRBD1. The V gene's germline CDR1 is SGHVS and CDR2 FQNEAQ. The trim removed 4 bases at V and 4 bases at J, leaving 19 bases unmatched. The CDR3 sequence is 19 residues long. The CDR3 loop reads CASSWPGTGAQRGPYEQYF. The CDR3 DNA is TGTGCCAGCAGCTGGCCGGGGACAGGGGCACAGCGGGGACCTTACGAGCAGTACTTC.